These 24 T cell receptor beta chains were all obtained from the same sample, sequenced in a study of blood T cells in healthy people across ages. Combining a sample-barcoded 5' primer with a J-beta primer mix, a second PCR ran for roughly 7 to 11 cycles. TCRdb reprocessed the 5' RACE reads with MiXCR, giving one entry per CDR3 protein. The profile shows about 680,000 distinct CDR3 sequences, over 45% of them singletons. Sequenced sample: blood. Source of these receptors: a woman in her sixties in good health.

The genes are TRBV27 and TRBJ2-7; 11 nucleotides line up with TRBD2. V lost 0 bases, J lost 4 bases, and 5 bases stayed unmatched. The germline CDR1 and CDR2 sequences are MNHEY and SMNVEV (reference sequence). CDR3 size: 16 residues. CDR3 loop: CASSLSLTSGMYEQYF. DNA for the CDR3: TGTGCCAGCAGTTTATCACTGACTAGCGGGATGTACGAGCAGTACTTC.

This clonotype came up many times. This chain joins TRBV5-1 and TRBJ2-1; 9 bases match TRBD2. V was clipped by 0 bases and J by 3 bases; unmatched bases: 1. The V gene's germline CDR1 is SGHRS and CDR2 YFSETQ. The CDR3 runs 15 residues. CDR3 in amino acids: CASSLVAGVYNEQFF. CDR3 sequence (DNA): TGCGCCAGCAGCTTGGTAGCGGGAGTCTACAATGAGCAGTTCTTC.

The rearrangement joins TRBV6-2 or TRBV6-3 to TRBJ2-5, with 7 bases aligning to TRBD2. Trimming removed 4 bases from V and 4 bases from J; junction bases left unmatched: 9. This CDR3 has 15 residues. CDR1 is MNHEY, CDR2 SVGEGT, per germline. CDR3 in amino acids: CASSSSPGRTETQYF. DNA of the CDR3: TGTGCCAGCAGTTCCTCTCCCGGGAGGACAGAGACCCAGTACTTC.

This chain joins TRBV7-2 and TRBJ1-1; 7 bases line up with TRBD1. CDR1 SGHTA and CDR2 FQGNSA come from the germline V gene. The CDR3 consists of 15 residues. Germline trimming cut 5 bases from V and 1 base from J; bases unmatched to any gene: 7. DNA for the CDR3: TGTGCCAGCAGCCCACACAGGGGTGGGAACACTGAAGCTTTCTTT. It codes for CASSPHRGGNTEAFF.

V is TRBV7-3 and J is TRBJ2-3; 7 bases match TRBD2. CDR1 SGHTA and CDR2 FQGTGA come from the germline V gene. This CDR3 is 14 amino acids long. With 2 bases clipped from V and 6 bases from J, the junction kept 5 bases outside the gene matches. The DNA for the CDR3 is TGTGCCAGCAGCTTAGCTAGCGGTGGGGATACGCAGTATTTT. It encodes CASSLASGGDTQYF.

This clonotype has only a few counts. The CDR3 sequence: CASSPRQGGPGELFF. The DNA for the CDR3 is TGCGCCAGCAGCCCCCGCCAAGGGGGCCCCGGGGAGCTGTTTTTT. The chain uses TRBV4-3 and TRBJ2-2; 7 bases fit TRBD1. CDR3 length: 15 residues. From germline, CDR1 is LGHNA and CDR2 YSLEER. Trimming took 4 bases from V and 6 from J; bases not matched to a gene: 8.

The chain carries TRBV9 and TRBJ2-1; 10 nucleotides match TRBD2. The CDR3 loop spans 15 amino acids. After removal of 0 bases from V and 4 bases from J, the junction contained 1 base not matched to a gene. The germline gives CDR1 SGDLS, CDR2 YYNGEE. The CDR3 nucleotides are TGTGCCAGCAGCGTAGCAGCGGGAGGGTACAATGAGCAGTTCTTC. Translating it yields CASSVAAGGYNEQFF.

This sequence joins TRBV7-2 and TRBJ1-2; 7 positions agree with TRBD1. V trimming: 7 bases; J trimming: 4 bases; junction bases outside the gene matches: 12. CDR1 and CDR2 (germline): SGHTA, FQGNSA. The CDR3 is 15 amino acids. The CDR3 DNA reads TGTGCCAGCAACCAGGGGGGCCGTGGGGGCTATGGCTACACCTTC. Translated: CASNQGGRGGYGYTF.

V is TRBV3-1 and J is TRBJ2-7; unclear D gene. Germline-derived CDR1 and CDR2 are LGHDT and YNNKEL (reference sequence). V was trimmed by 0 bases and J by 6 bases, leaving 9 bases between them. CDR3 size: 13 residues. The CDR3 is CASSQDLKREQYF. DNA of the CDR3: TGTGCCAGCAGCCAAGATTTGAAGCGCGAGCAGTACTTC.

V gene TRBV6-2 or TRBV6-3 combines with J gene TRBJ2-5, with 10 bases that match TRBD2. Germline trimming cut 8 bases from V and 4 bases from J; bases unmatched to any gene: 7. The germline V gene encodes CDR1 MNHEY and CDR2 SVGEGT. CDR3 length: 14 amino acids. CDR3 in amino acids: CASQRTSGGETQYF. The CDR3 bases are TGTGCCAGCCAAAGGACTAGCGGAGGAGAGACCCAGTACTTC.

This clonotype was seen more than once but under ten times. The chain couples TRBV14 to TRBJ2-7, with D perhaps being TRBD1 or TRBD2 (5 bases each). CDR3 length: 17 amino acids. V lost 0 bases and J lost 1, with 16 bases in between. CDR1 and CDR2 (germline): SGHDN, FVKESK. CDR3 in DNA: TGTGCCAGCAGCCAAGACTGGGGGACGGGGCCATCCTACGAGCAGTACTTC. Residues: CASSQDWGTGPSYEQYF. The full variable domain, completed using reference TRBV14 and TRBJ2-7, is EAGVTQFPSHSVIEKGQTVTLRCDPISGHDNLYWYRRVMGKEIKFLLHFVKESKQDESGMPNNRFLAERTGGTYSTLKVQPAELEDSGVYFCASSQDWGTGPSYEQYFGPGTRLTVT.

The chain is built from TRBV5-6 and TRBJ2-5; possible D gene TRBD2, 6 bases. CDR1 and CDR2 from the germline V gene are SGHDT and YYEEEE. The CDR3 runs 19 residues. Deletions cut 3 bases from V and 5 bases from J, with 29 bases between. CDR3 DNA: TGTGCCAGCAGCTGGGCAGGACACGTCCAAGCGGGCTTACAGGAGACCCAGTACTTC. Its protein product is CASSWAGHVQAGLQETQYF. The full variable domain, completed using reference TRBV5-6 and TRBJ2-5, is DAGVTQSPTHLIKTRGQQVTLRCSPKSGHDTVSWYQQALGQGPQFIFQYYEEEERQRGNFPDRFSGHQFPNYSSELNVNALLLGDSALYLCASSWAGHVQAGLQETQYFGPGTRLLVL.

This chain joins TRBV27 and TRBJ2-5; TRBD2 is a possible D gene (6 bases). CDR1 and CDR2 from the germline V gene are MNHEY and SMNVEV (reference sequence). This CDR3 has 14 amino acids. V was shortened by 2 bases and J by 5 bases, with 12 bases between the two germline ends. The CDR3 loop reads CASSLRGLAETQYF. CDR3 nucleotide sequence: TGTGCCAGCAGTTTAAGGGGCCTAGCGGAGACCCAGTACTTC.

With respect to this clonotype: Mismatch with germline at one junction end may stem from a read error. The V gene is TRBV12-3 or TRBV12-4, the J gene TRBJ1-2, with 9 bases identical to TRBD1. The CDR3 covers 13 residues. Here the CDR3 DNA reads TGTGCCGGCAGAACAGGGGGCGGCTATGGCTACACCTTC. This codes for CAGRTGGGYGYTF.

This clonotype was seen more than once but under ten times. The rearrangement uses TRBV20-1 and TRBJ1-6; TRBD1 agrees at 8 bases. The trim removed 3 bases at V and 7 bases at J, leaving 8 bases unmatched. Germline values: CDR1 DFQATT, CDR2 SNEGSKA (reference sequence). This CDR3 has 15 amino acids. The DNA of the CDR3 is TGCAGTGCTAGCGAAGGGACAGGAAGAAATTCACCCCTCCACTTT. Protein product: CSASEGTGRNSPLHF.

This clonotype was recorded once. The gene calls are TRBV5-1 and TRBJ2-1; the D gene is possibly TRBD2 (7 bases). V lost 0 bases to trimming and J lost 6 bases, with 16 bases between them. The CDR3 sequence is 16 residues long. The germline gives CDR1 SGHRS, CDR2 YFSETQ. CDR3 nucleotides: TGCGCCAGCAGCTTGGCCAAGGCGGGGGCGGGCAATGAGCAGTTCTTC. This gives the protein CASSLAKAGAGNEQFF.

The gene calls are TRBV20-1 and TRBJ1-2; D may be TRBD1 (5 bases). The germline V and J ends were trimmed by 5 bases and 8 bases, with 21 bases remaining between them. CDR3 length: 14 residues. Germline CDR1 DFQATT, CDR2 SNEGSKA (reference sequence). The CDR3 DNA reads as TGCAGTGCTTCCAAACTACGGGGCGGCCGCGGCTACACCTTC. As protein: CSASKLRGGRGYTF.

This clonotype was seen repeatedly, ten times or more. The rearrangement links TRBV25-1 to TRBJ1-2, with D unresolved. V shed 1 base and J shed 2 bases, with 11 bases lying between them. CDR1 is MGHDK, CDR2 SYGVNS, per germline. The CDR3 contains 15 residues. CDR3 bases: TGTGCCAGCAGTGAATCTATAGGTTTAAACTATGGCTACACCTTC. Translated, it gives CASSESIGLNYGYTF.

The chain employs TRBV3-1 and TRBJ2-7; TRBD1 might be the D (5 bases). Germline CDR1 is LGHDT and CDR2 is YNNKEL (reference sequence). V dropped 4 bases and J dropped 7 bases, with 11 bases sitting between them. This CDR3 comprises 12 residues. The CDR3 coding sequence is TGTGCCAGCAGCCCAGTAAGGGGAGAGCAGTACTTC. Its protein product is CASSPVRGEQYF.

This clonotype was counted at least ten times. The CDR3 nucleotides are TGTGCCAGCAGCCAATCGAGGGGACTCGGGACCCAGTACTTC. Amino acid sequence: CASSQSRGLGTQYF. The chain employs TRBV4-2 and TRBJ2-5; maybe TRBD2 (6 bases). This CDR3 has 14 residues. CDR1 and CDR2 (germline): LGHNA, YNFKEQ. V lost 2 bases, J lost 7 bases, and 14 bases lay in between.

This rearrangement joins TRBV7-8 to TRBJ1-2; 7 bases match TRBD1. Germline values: CDR1 SGHVS, CDR2 FQNEAQ. V lost 4 bases to trimming and J lost 6 bases; unmatched junction nucleotides: 17. This CDR3 comprises 17 residues. The CDR3 spells CASSSSGGGFRRDGYTF. CDR3 DNA: TGTGCCAGCAGCTCTTCGGGAGGGGGCTTCCGGCGAGATGGCTACACCTTC.

This clonotype showed up just a few times. This rearrangement joins TRBV18 to TRBJ2-4, with 8 bases identical to TRBD2. Germline V gene sequence: CDR1 KGHSH, CDR2 LQKENI. With V trimmed by 3 bases and J by 2 bases, 6 bases remained unmatched. CDR3 length: 16 amino acids. CDR3 in amino acids: CASSPISGSTKNIQYF. CDR3 sequence (DNA): TGTGCCAGCTCACCTATAAGCGGGAGTACCAAAAACATTCAGTACTTC. Full variable domain (outside the CDR3, taken from reference TRBV18 and TRBJ2-4): NAGVMQNPRHLVRRRGQEARLRCSPMKGHSHVYWYRQLPEEGLKFMVYLQKENIIDESGMPKERFSAEFPKEGPSILRIQQVVRGDSAAYFCASSPISGSTKNIQYFGAGTRLSVL.

The rearrangement uses TRBV2 and TRBJ2-3, with TRBD2 identical over 7 bases. Germline V gives CDR1 SNHLY, CDR2 FYNNEI. J lost 6 bases, V lost 4 bases, and 7 bases had no gene match. CDR3 length equals 14 residues. CDR3: CASSVGLGMDTQYF. DNA of the CDR3: TGTGCCAGCAGTGTAGGACTAGGGATGGATACGCAGTATTTT.

This clonotype was recorded once. An end of the junction does not agree with germline; a read error may underlie this. The rearrangement uses TRBV28 and TRBJ2-5; TRBD1 matches 9 bases. The DNA end lines up better with TRBJ2-7; the J call may be wrong. Germline CDR1 and CDR2: MDHEN and SYDVKM. CDR3 length equals 14 residues. In DNA form, the CDR3 reads TGTGCCGGCAGTACCAGGACAGGGGCCTACGAGCAGTACTTC. Protein product: CAGSTRTGAYEQYF.